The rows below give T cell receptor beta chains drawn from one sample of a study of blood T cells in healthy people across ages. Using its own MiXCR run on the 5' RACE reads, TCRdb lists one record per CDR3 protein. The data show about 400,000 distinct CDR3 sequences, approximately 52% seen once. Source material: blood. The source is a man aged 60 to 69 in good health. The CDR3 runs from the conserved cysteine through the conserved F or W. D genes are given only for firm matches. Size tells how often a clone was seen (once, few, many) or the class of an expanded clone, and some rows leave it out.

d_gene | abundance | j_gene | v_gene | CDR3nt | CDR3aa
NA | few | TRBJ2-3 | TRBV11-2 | TGTGCCAGCAGCCCTTCGGTGGGGGCCCCAGATACGCAGTATTTT | CASSPSVGAPDTQYF
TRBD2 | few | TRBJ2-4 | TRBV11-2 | TGTGCCAGTAGCTTAGAGGGCGGGAGGCACATTCAGTACTTC | CASSLEGGRHIQYF
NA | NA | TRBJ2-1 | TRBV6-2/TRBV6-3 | TGTGCCAGCAGGTCCGAGGGGGGGGCCCACCTTAGTGAGCAGTTCTTC | CASRSEGGAHLSEQFF
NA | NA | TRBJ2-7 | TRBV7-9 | TGTGCCAGCAGCTTAGTTCAGGGAAGGCTTACGAATCCAGGGGCCTACGAGCAGTACTTC | CASSLVQGRLTNPGAYEQYF
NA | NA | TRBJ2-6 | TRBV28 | TGTGCCAACTGCTCTGGGGCCAACGTCCTGACTTTC | CANCSGANVLTF
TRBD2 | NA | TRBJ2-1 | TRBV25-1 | TGTGCCAGCAGTGACCCAACCGGGGCTAGCGGGAGCGGGTACAATGAGCAGTTCTTC | CASSDPTGASGSGYNEQFF
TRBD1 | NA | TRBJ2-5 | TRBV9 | TGTGCCGGCAGCGCACGAACAGGGGAAGAGACCCAGTACTTC | CAGSARTGEETQYF
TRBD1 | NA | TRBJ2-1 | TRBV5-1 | TGCGCCAGCAGCTGGGGCGGGACAGGGGACAATGAGCAGTTCTTC | CASSWGGTGDNEQFF
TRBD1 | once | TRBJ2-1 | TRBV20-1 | TGCAGTGCCCAGGGGGCTCCAGCCTACAACGAGCAGTTCTTC | CSAQGAPAYNEQFF
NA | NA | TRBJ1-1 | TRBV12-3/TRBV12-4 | TGTGCCAGCAGGGGGGGGGCTTTGAACACTGAAGCTTTCTTT | CASRGGALNTEAFF
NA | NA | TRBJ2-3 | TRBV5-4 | TGTGCCAGCAGCTTCAACTGGAGGTCGCAGTATTTT | CASSFNWRSQYF
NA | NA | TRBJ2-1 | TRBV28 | TGTGCCAGCACCCCCTGGAGCGGTCAAGAGACCCAGTTCTTC | CASTPWSGQETQFF
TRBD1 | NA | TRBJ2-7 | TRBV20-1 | TGCAGTGCTCTTCCCCCCCGGAGACAGGGTTTCGACGAGCAGTACTTC | CSALPPRRQGFDEQYF
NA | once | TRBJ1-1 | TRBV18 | TGTGCCAGCTCACAGGAACCGATTAACACTGAAGCTTTCTTT | CASSQEPINTEAFF
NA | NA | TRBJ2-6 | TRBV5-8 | TGTGCCAGCAGCCGGGGGACAAACACTGGGGCCAACGTCCTGACTTTC | CASSRGTNTGANVLTF
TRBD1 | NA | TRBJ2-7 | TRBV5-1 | TGCGCCAGCAGCGTAAATCCCGGGACAGGTTCCTACGAGCAGTACTTC | CASSVNPGTGSYEQYF
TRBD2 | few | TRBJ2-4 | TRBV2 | TGTGCCAGCACTGTCGGACTAGCGGGAGTCAGTGAGCAGTACTTC | CASTVGLAGVSEQYF
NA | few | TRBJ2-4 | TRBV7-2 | TGTGCCAGCAGCTTAGCGCACGGGGCCTTGTACATTCAGTACTTC | CASSLAHGALYIQYF
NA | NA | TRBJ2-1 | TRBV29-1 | TGCAGCGTTGAGGCTCTGGGGGAGAGTATACGGTCCTACAATGAGCAGTTCTTC | CSVEALGESIRSYNEQFF
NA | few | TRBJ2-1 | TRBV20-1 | TGCAGTGCTAGGCGTGGGACACGACATTCCTTCAATGAGCAGTTCTTC | CSARRGTRHSFNEQFF
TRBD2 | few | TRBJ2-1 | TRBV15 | TGTGCCACCAGCAGAGGGGGAGGGGATGAGCAGTTCTTC | CATSRGGGDEQFF
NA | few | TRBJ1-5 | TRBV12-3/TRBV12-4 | TGTGCCAGCAGCAATGGGCGGGGACAAAGAGAGCCCCAGCATTTT | CASSNGRGQREPQHF
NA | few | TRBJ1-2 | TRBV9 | TGTGCCAGCAGCGTAGATTCCGGGCCCCACCGTAGCTACACCTTC | CASSVDSGPHRSYTF
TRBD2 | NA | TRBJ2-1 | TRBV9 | TGTGCCAGCAGCGTAGAACTAGCGTCCAATGAGCAGTTCTTC | CASSVELASNEQFF
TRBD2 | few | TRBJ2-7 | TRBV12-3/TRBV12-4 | TGTGCCTCGGGCGCGGGGGGGCCAATCTCCTACAATGAGCAGTACTTC | CASGAGGPISYNEQYF
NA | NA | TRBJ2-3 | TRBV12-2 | TGTGCAAGTCGCCCGTCACCAGGGAGGGCAGATACGCAGTATTTT | CASRPSPGRADTQYF
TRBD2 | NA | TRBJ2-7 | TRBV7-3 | TGTGCCAGCAGCTCGCAACTAGCGTCCGAGCAGTACTTC | CASSSQLASEQYF
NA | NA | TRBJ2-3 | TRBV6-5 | TGTGCCAGCGGTTACGTGAATACGCAGTATTTT | CASGYVNTQYF
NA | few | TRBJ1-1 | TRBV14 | TGTGCCAGCAGCCAAGATTATGGGGTGAACACTGAAGCTTTCTTT | CASSQDYGVNTEAFF
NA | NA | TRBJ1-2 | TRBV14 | TGTGCCAGTAGCCAAGCTTCCTCGGGGGCGGCTGGCTACACCTTC | CASSQASSGAAGYTF
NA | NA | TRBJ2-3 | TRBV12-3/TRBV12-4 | TGTGCCAGCAGTTTCCCGGGGCAGGTGGCAACAGATACGCAGTATTTT | CASSFPGQVATDTQYF
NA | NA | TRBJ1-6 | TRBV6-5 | TGTGCCAGCAGTCCATGGGGCAATTCACCCCTCCACTTT | CASSPWGNSPLHF
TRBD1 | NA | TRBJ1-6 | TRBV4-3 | TGCGCCAGCAGCCAATCGACAGGGGCACGGTCACCCCTCCACTTT | CASSQSTGARSPLHF
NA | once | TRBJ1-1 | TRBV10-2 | TGCGCCAGCAGTCACAGGGCGGACACTGAAGCTTTCTTT | CASSHRADTEAFF
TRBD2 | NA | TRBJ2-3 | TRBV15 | TGTGCCACCAGCAGAGGCCTAGCGGGAGAAACAGATACGCAGTATTTT | CATSRGLAGETDTQYF
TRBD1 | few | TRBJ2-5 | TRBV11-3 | TGTGCCAGCAGCTTACCGGGACAGGGTTCCCCCCAGTACTTC | CASSLPGQGSPQYF
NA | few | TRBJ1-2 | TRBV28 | TGTGCCAGCAGCCCGGCGGGGGCAGTTGATGGCTACACCTTC | CASSPAGAVDGYTF
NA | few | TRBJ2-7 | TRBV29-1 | TGCAGCGCTCTAACGGAGGGGGAACCCTACGAGCAGTACTTC | CSALTEGEPYEQYF
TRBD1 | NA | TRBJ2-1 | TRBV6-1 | TGTGCCAGCAGTCCCCGCGGGACAGGGTTGGGGTTCGATGAGCAGTTCTTC | CASSPRGTGLGFDEQFF
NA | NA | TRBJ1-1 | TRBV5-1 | TGCGCCAGCAGCCCGGGGCAACCATTTGAGACTGAAGCTTTCTTT | CASSPGQPFETEAFF
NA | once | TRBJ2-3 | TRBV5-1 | TGCGCCAGCAGCTTGGATGGCAGTGGGTCAGATACGCAGTATTTT | CASSLDGSGSDTQYF
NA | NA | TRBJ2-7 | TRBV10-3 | TGTGCCATCGGTGAGTCGACGGCGGGGACCTACGAGCAGTACTTC | CAIGESTAGTYEQYF
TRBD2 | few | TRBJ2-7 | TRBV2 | TGTGCCAGCAGTCCACGACCTAGCGGGCCCTCCTACAATGAGCAGTACTTC | CASSPRPSGPSYNEQYF
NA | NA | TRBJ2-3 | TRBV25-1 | TGTGCCAGCGGACACTATAGCACAGATACGCAGTATTTT | CASGHYSTDTQYF
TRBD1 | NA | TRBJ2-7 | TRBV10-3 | TGTGCCATCAGTGAGTCTGGACAGGGGGCCTACGAGCAGTACTTC | CAISESGQGAYEQYF
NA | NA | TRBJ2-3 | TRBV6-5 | TGTGCCACGCCGTTGGATACGCAGTATTTT | CATPLDTQYF
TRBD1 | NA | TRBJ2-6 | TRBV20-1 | TGCAGTGCTAGATCGGGACAGGGCCCTGGGGCCAACGTCCTGACTTTC | CSARSGQGPGANVLTF
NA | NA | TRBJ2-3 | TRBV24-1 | TGTGCCACCAGTGATCCCCCTGGGGATACGCAGTATTTT | CATSDPPGDTQYF
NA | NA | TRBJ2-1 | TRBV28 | TGTGCCAGCAGTTTAGTTCCTAGCTGGTATCTCTACAATGAGCAGTTCTTC | CASSLVPSWYLYNEQFF
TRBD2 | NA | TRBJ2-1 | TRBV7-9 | TGTGCCAGCAGCTTTTCCCCGGGGGGGCCTAGTGAGCAGTTCTTC | CASSFSPGGPSEQFF
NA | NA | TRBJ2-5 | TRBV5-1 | TGCGCCAGCAGCGCCGTTGGAGGGCGAGAGACCCAGTACTTC | CASSAVGGRETQYF
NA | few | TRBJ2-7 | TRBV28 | TGTGCCACCCAACAGGGTATATACGAGCAGTACTTC | CATQQGIYEQYF
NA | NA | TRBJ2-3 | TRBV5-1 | TGCGCCAGCAGCTTTGACGGGCGTGGCGGGACGGATACGCAGTATTTT | CASSFDGRGGTDTQYF
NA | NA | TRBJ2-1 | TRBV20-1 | TGCAGTGCTAGATCCTTTAGCCCCGCGGATGAGCAGTTCTTC | CSARSFSPADEQFF